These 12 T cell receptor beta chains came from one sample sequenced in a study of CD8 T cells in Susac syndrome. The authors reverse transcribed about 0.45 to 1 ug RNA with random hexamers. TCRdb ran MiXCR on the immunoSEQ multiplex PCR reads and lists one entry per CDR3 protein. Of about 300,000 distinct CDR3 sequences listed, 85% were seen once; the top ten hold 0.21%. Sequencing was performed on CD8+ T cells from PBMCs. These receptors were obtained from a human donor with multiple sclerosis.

The CDR3 sequence is CASSALTLAGGPADEQYF. The CDR3, as DNA: TGTGCCAGCAGCGCCTTAACCTTAGCGGGAGGGCCCGCGGACGAGCAGTACTTC. The V call is TRBV7-8, the J call TRBJ2-7; 11 positions match TRBD2. The CDR3 runs to 18 residues. CDR1 and CDR2 (germline): SGHVS, FQNEAQ. V lost 5 bases, J lost 5 bases, and 17 bases stayed unmatched.

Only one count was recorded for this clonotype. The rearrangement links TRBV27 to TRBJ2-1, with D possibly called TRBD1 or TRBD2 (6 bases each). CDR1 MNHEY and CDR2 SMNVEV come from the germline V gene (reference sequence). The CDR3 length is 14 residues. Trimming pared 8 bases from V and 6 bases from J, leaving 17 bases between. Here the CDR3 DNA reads TGTGCCAGCTCATGGGGGGCGTCAAGCAATGAGCAGTTCTTC. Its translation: CASSWGASSNEQFF.

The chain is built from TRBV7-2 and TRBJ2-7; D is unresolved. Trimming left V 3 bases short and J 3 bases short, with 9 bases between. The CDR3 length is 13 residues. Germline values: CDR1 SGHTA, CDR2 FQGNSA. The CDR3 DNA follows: TGTGCCAGCAGCTTGGGCAGCTACTACGAGCAGTACTTC. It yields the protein CASSLGSYYEQYF. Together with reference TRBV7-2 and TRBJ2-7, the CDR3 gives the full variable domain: GAGVSQSPSNKVTEKGKDVELRCDPISGHTALYWYRQSLGQGLEFLIYFQGNSAPDKSGLPSDRFSAERTGGSVSTLTIQRTQQEDSAVYLCASSLGSYYEQYFGPGTRLTVT.

The CDR3 nucleotides are TGTGCCAGCAGCTTAAGAGAACGGGAGGGCCCGGATACGCAGTATTTT. Translation gives CASSLREREGPDTQYF. The chain links TRBV7-2 to TRBJ2-3, with 8 nucleotides matching TRBD2. Germline V gene sequence: CDR1 SGHTA, CDR2 FQGNSA. The CDR3 spans 16 residues. Germline trimming cut 2 bases from V and 6 bases from J; bases unmatched to any gene: 10. The full variable domain, completed using reference TRBV7-2 and TRBJ2-3, is GAGVSQSPSNKVTEKGKDVELRCDPISGHTALYWYRQSLGQGLEFLIYFQGNSAPDKSGLPSDRFSAERTGGSVSTLTIQRTQQEDSAVYLCASSLREREGPDTQYFGPGTRLTVL.

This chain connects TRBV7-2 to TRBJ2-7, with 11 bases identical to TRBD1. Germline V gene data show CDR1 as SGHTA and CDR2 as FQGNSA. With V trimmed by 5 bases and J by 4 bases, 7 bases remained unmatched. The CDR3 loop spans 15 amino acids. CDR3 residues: CASSLWTGGEYEQYF. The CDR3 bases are TGTGCCAGCAGCCTTTGGACAGGGGGCGAATACGAGCAGTACTTC.

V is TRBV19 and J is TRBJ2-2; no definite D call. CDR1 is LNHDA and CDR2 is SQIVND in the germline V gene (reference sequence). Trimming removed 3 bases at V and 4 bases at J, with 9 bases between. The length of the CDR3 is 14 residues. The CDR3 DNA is TGTGCCAGTAGTATGTGGGTTACCACCGGGGAGCTGTTTTTT. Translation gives CASSMWVTTGELFF. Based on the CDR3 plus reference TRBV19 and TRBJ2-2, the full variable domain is DGGITQSPKYLFRKEGQNVTLSCEQNLNHDAMYWYRQDPGQGLRLIYYSQIVNDFQKGDIAEGYSVSREKKESFPLTVTSAQKNPTAFYLCASSMWVTTGELFFGEGSRLTVL.

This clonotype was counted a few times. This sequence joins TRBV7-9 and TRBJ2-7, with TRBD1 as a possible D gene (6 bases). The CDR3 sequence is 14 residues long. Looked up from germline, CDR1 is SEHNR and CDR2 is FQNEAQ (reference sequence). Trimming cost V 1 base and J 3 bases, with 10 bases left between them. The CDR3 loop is CASSLGVTGYEQYF. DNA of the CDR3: TGTGCCAGCAGCTTAGGCGTGACAGGCTACGAGCAGTACTTC.

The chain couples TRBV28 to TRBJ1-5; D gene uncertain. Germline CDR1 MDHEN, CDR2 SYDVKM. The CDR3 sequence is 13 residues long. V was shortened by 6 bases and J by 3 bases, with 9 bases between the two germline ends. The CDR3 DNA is TGTGCCAGCAGAACCTCCCCCAATCAGCCCCAGCATTTT. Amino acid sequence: CASRTSPNQPQHF.

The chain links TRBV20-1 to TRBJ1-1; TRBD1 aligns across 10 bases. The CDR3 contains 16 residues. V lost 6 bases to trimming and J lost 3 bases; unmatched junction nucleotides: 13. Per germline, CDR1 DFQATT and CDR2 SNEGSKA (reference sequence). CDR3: CSAFAGTGEGYTEAFF. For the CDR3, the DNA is TGCAGTGCCTTCGCCGGGACAGGGGAGGGGTACACTGAAGCTTTCTTT.

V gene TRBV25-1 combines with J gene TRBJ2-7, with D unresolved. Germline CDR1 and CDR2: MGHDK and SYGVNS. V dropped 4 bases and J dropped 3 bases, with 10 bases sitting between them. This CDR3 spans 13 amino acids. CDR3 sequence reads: CASSAVAVYEQYF. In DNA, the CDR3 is TGTGCCAGCAGTGCTGTAGCCGTCTACGAGCAGTACTTC.

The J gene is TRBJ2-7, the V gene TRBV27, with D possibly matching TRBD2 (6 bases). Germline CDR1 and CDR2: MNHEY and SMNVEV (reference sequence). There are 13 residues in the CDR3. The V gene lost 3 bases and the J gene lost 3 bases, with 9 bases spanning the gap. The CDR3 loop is CASSFSGIYEQYF. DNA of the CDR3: TGTGCCAGCAGTTTTAGCGGTATCTACGAGCAGTACTTC.

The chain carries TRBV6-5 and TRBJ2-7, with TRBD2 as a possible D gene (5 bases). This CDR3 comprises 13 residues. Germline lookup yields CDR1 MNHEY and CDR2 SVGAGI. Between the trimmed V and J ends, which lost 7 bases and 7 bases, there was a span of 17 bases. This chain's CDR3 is CASKGSNGEEQYF. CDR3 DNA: TGTGCCAGCAAAGGGAGTAACGGGGAGGAGCAGTACTTC.